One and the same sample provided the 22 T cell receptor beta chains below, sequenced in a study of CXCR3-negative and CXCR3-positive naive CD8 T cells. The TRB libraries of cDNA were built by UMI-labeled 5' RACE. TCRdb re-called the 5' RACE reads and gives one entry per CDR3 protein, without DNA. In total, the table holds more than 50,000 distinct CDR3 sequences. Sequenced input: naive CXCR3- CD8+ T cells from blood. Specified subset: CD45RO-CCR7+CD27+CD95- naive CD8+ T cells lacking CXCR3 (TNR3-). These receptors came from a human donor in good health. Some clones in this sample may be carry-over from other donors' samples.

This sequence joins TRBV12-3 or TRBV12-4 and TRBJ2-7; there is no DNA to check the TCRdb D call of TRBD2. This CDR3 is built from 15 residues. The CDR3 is CATTLQTSGTTQQYF.

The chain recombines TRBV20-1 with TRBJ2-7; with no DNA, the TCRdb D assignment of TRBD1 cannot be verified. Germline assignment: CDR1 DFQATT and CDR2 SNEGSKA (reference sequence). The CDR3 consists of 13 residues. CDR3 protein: CSATRTGSYEQYF.

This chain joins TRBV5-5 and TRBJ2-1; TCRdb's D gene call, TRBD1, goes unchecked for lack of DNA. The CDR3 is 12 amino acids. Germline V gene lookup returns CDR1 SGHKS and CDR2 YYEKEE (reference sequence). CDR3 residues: CASLERGNEQFF.

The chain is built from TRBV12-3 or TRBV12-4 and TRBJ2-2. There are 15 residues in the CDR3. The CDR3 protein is CASSFLPSNTGELFF.

CDR3 loop: CASSLTGTTHNEQFF. This rearrangement joins TRBV5-1 to TRBJ2-1. This CDR3 comprises 15 residues. The germline V gene encodes CDR1 SGHRS and CDR2 YFSETQ.

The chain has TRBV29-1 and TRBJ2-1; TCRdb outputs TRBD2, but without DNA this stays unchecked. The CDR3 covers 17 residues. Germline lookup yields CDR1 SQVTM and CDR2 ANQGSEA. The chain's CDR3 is CSVWGLAGEPSYNEQFF.

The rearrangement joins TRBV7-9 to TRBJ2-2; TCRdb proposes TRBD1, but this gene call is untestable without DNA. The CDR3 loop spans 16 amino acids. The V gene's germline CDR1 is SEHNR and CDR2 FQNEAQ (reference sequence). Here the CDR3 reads CASSFRDKYYTGELFF.

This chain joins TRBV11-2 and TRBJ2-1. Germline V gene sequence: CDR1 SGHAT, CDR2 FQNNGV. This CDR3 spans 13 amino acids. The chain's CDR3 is CASSTPYSNEQFF.

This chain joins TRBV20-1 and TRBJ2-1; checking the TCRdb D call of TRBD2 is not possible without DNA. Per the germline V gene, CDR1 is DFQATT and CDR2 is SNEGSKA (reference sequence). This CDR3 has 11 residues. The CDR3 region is CSARGDNEQFF.

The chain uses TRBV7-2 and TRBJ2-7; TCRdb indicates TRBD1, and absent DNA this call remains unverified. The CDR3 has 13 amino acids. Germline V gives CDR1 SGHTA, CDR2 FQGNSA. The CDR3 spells CASSPTGSREQYF.

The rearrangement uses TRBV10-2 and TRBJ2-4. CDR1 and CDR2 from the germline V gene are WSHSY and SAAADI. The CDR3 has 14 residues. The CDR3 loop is CASSESTGRRIQYF.

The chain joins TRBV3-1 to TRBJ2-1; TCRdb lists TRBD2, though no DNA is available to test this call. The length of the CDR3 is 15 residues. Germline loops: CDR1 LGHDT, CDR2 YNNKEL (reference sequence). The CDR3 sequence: CASSPLAGLYNEQFF.

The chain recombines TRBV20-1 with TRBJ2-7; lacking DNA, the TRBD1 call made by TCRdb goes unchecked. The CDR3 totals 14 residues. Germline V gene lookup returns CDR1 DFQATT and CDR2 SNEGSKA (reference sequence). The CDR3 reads CSATPGTGPYEQYF.

CDR3 region: CASSLTSAISHEQYF. This chain links TRBV6-2 or TRBV6-3 with TRBJ2-7; TCRdb's D call of TRBD2 is untestable without DNA. This CDR3 is 15 amino acids long. Germline V lookup: CDR1 MNHEY, CDR2 SVGEGT.

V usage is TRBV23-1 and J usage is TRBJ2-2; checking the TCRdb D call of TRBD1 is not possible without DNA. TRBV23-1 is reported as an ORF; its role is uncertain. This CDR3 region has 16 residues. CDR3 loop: CASSHVVQENTGELFF.

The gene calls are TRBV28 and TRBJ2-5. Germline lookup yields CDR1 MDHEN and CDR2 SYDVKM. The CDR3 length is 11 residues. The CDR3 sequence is CASSLIGAQYF.

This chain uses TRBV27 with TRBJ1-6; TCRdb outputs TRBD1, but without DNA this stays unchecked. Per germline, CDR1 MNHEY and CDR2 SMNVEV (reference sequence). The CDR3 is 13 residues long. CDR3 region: CASSLGTGNRLHF.

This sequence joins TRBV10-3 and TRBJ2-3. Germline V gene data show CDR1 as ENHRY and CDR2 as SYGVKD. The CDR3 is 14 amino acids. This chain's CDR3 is CAISDSGKTDTQYF.

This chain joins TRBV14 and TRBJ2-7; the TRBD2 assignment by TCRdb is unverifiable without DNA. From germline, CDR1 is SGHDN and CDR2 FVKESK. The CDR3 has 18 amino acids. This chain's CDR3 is CASSQTGLAAFPVYEQYF.

Here the CDR3 reads CASSQALAGDHGELFF. The chain has TRBV4-2 and TRBJ2-2; absent DNA, TCRdb's TRBD1 call cannot be checked. Germline CDR1 and CDR2: LGHNA and YNFKEQ. The CDR3 contains 16 residues.

CDR3 in amino acids: CASSIPGISPLHF. The V and J genes are TRBV5-1 and TRBJ1-6; without DNA, the TCRdb call of TRBD1 cannot be checked. Germline loops: CDR1 SGHRS, CDR2 YFSETQ. This CDR3 comprises 13 residues.

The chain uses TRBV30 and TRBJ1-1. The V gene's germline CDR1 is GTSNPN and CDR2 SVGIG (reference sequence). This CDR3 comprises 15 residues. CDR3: CAWRPDSWGNTEAFF.